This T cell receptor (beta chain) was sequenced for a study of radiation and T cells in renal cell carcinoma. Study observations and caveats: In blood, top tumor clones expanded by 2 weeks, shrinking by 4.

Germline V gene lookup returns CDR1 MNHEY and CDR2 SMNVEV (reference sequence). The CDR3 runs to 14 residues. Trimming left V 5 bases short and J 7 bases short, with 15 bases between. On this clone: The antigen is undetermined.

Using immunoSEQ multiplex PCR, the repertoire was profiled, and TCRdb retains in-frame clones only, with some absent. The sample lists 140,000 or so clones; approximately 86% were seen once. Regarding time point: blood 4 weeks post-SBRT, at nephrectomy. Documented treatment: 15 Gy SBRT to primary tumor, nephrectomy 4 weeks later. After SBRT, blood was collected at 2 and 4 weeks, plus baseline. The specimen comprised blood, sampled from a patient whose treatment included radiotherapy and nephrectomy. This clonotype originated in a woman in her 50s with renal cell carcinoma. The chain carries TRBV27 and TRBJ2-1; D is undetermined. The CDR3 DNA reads TGTGCCAGCAGTAACAACCCCTTTGGGAATGAGCAGTTCTTC. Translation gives CASSNNPFGNEQFF.